A single sample gave rise to the 11 T cell receptor beta chains below, sequenced in a study of blood T cell repertoires in COVID-19. Sequencing was performed with immunoSEQ multiplex PCR; in TCRdb, only in-frame clones are kept and a portion is missing. The repertoire has about 330,000 clones, around 83% of them found once; the top ten carry about 1.2%. The sample taken for sequencing was peripheral blood. The source is a woman aged 50 to 60 with acute or convalescent COVID-19.

The CDR3 DNA is TGTGCCAGCCTCGAGGGGCAGGGGGCGACTATAGGGGCTTTCTTT. This gives the protein CASLEGQGATIGAFF. The chain couples TRBV2 to TRBJ1-1; 8 nucleotides agree with TRBD1. V lost 8 bases and J lost 11; bases outside the gene matches: 19. This CDR3 is built from 15 residues. CDR1 is SNHLY and CDR2 is FYNNEI in the germline V gene.

The rearrangement joins TRBV27 to TRBJ2-1; TRBD2 is a possible D gene (5 bases). Trimming took 7 bases from V and 7 from J, leaving 26 bases between them. In germline, CDR1 is MNHEY, CDR2 SMNVEV (reference sequence). The CDR3 has 17 residues. CDR3 sequence: CASKSVLQRGSANEQFF. CDR3 nucleotides: TGTGCCAGCAAGTCCGTCCTGCAACGGGGTAGTGCAAATGAGCAGTTCTTC.

The V and J genes are TRBV29-1 and TRBJ1-1; D is unresolved. Germline V gene sequence: CDR1 SQVTM, CDR2 ANQGSEA. The CDR3 runs 13 residues. V was clipped by 3 bases and J by 2 bases, with 10 bases between them. The CDR3 region is CSVEREINTEAFF. The CDR3, as DNA: TGCAGCGTTGAGAGGGAGATTAACACTGAAGCTTTCTTT. Full variable domain (missing parts from reference TRBV29-1 and TRBJ1-1): SAVISQKPSRDICQRGTSLTIQCQVDSQVTMMFWYRQQPGQSLTLIATANQGSEATYESGFVIDKFPISRPNLTFSTLTVSNMSPEDSSIYLCSVEREINTEAFFGQGTRLTVV.

The genes are TRBV6-5 and TRBJ1-3; 7 positions agree with TRBD1. Germline V gives CDR1 MNHEY, CDR2 SVGAGI. V shed 2 bases and J 4 bases; nucleotides not matched to a gene: 8. CDR3 length equals 16 residues. The CDR3 sequence: CASSYNRGSGGNTIYF. For the CDR3, the DNA is TGTGCCAGCAGTTACAACAGGGGTTCTGGCGGAAACACCATATATTTT.

V usage is TRBV2 and J usage is TRBJ1-2; TRBD1 matches 8 bases. This CDR3 is built from 14 residues. V trimming: 7 bases; J trimming: 5 bases; junction bases outside the gene matches: 9. The germline gives CDR1 SNHLY, CDR2 FYNNEI. CDR3 DNA sequence: TGTGCCAGCACCATGGACAGGGATGGGTATGGCTACACCTTC. This codes for CASTMDRDGYGYTF.

This clone was detected a few times. The chain combines TRBV2 with TRBJ1-2; D not certain. The ends were cut back, 3 bases at V and 4 bases at J, with 6 bases in the middle. The CDR3 runs to 12 residues. Germline CDR1 and CDR2: SNHLY and FYNNEI. The chain's CDR3 is CASSDDFYGYTF. The CDR3 region has the DNA TGTGCCAGCAGTGACGACTTCTATGGCTACACCTTC.

Details on this clone: The sample contains more than one DNA sequence encoding this CDR3. The CDR3 DNA is TGTGCCAGCAGCTGGGCGGGGGACACTGAAGCTTTCTTT. Its protein product is CASSWAGDTEAFF. The rearrangement links TRBV5-4 to TRBJ1-1, with a possible D match to TRBD1 (5 bases). The CDR3 covers 13 residues. Trimming stripped 3 bases from V and 3 bases from J, with 9 bases between. The germline CDR1 and CDR2 sequences are SGHNT and YYREEE (reference sequence).

The chain carries TRBV12-5 and TRBJ2-2; D perhaps matches TRBD1 (6 bases). The CDR3 spans 14 residues. Trimming left V 6 bases short and J 0 bases short, with 8 bases between. The germline V gene has CDR1 LGHNT and CDR2 FRNRAP. The CDR3 nucleotides read TGTGCTAGTGGGGGGACAACGAACACCGGGGAGCTGTTTTTT. Protein: CASGGTTNTGELFF. The full variable domain, with the rest looked up from reference TRBV12-5 and TRBJ2-2, is DARVTQTPRHKVTEMGQEVTMRCQPILGHNTVFWYRQTMMQGLELLAYFRNRAPLDDSGMPKDRFSAEMPDATLATLKIQPSEPRDSAVYFCASGGTTNTGELFFGEGSRLTVL.

The chain is built from TRBV25-1 and TRBJ1-2; the match to TRBD1 covers 9 bases. The germline gives CDR1 MGHDK, CDR2 SYGVNS. Trimming took 4 bases from V and 3 from J; bases not matched to a gene: 6. CDR3 length equals 15 residues. The CDR3 sequence: CASSGGTGTYYGYTF. CDR3 in DNA: TGTGCCAGCAGTGGGGGGACAGGGACTTACTATGGCTACACCTTC.

This chain uses TRBV2 with TRBJ1-5, with TRBD1 as a possible D gene (5 bases). This CDR3 has 16 residues. Germline CDR1 is SNHLY and CDR2 is FYNNEI. V was clipped by 7 bases and J by 2 bases, with 18 bases between them. As DNA, the CDR3 is TGTGCCAGCACCCGAAGGCAGGGAGGAGGCAATCAGCCCCAGCATTTT. Translating gives CASTRRQGGGNQPQHF.

V usage is TRBV30 and J usage is TRBJ2-3; the D gene is possibly TRBD2 (7 bases). With 5 bases removed from V and 6 bases from J, the gap between germline ends came to 12 bases. The CDR3 has 12 residues. Germline V gives CDR1 GTSNPN, CDR2 SVGIG (reference sequence). The DNA of the CDR3 is TGTGCCTGGGCGGGGGCCTTGGATACGCAGTATTTT. Translation: CAWAGALDTQYF. Based on the CDR3 plus reference TRBV30 and TRBJ2-3, the full variable domain is SQTIHQWPATLVQPVGSPLSLECTVEGTSNPNLYWYRQAAGRGLQLLFYSVGIGQISSEVPQNLSASRPQDRQFILSSKKLLLSDSGFYLCAWAGALDTQYFGPGTRLTVL.